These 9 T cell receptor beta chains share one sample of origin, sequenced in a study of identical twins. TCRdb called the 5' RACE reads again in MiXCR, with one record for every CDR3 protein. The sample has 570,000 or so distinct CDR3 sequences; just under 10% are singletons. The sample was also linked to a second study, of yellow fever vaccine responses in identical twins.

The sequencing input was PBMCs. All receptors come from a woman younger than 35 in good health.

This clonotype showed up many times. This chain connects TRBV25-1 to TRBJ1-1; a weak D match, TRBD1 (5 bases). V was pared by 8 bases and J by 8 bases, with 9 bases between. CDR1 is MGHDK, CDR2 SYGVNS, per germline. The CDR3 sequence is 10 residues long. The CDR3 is CASADREAFF. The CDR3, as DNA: TGTGCCAGCGCCGACAGAGAAGCTTTCTTT. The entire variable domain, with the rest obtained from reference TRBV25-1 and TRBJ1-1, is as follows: EADIYQTPRYLVIGTGKKITLECSQTMGHDKMYWYQQDPGMELHLIHYSYGVNSTEKGDLSSESTVSRIRTEHFPLTLESARPSHTSQYLCASADREAFFGQGTRLTVV.

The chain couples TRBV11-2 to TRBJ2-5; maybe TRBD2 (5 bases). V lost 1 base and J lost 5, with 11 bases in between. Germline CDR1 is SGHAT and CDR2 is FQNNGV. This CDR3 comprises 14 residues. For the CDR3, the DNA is TGTGCCAGCAGCTTAGCGAGGGCGAAGGAGACCCAGTACTTC. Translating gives CASSLARAKETQYF.

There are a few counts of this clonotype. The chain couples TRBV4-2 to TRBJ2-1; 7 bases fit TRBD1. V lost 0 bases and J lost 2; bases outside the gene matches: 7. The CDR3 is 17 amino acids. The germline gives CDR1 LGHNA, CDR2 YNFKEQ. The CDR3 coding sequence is TGTGCCAGCAGCCAAGATTTTAGAGACAGGGCCTACAATGAGCAGTTCTTC. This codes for CASSQDFRDRAYNEQFF.

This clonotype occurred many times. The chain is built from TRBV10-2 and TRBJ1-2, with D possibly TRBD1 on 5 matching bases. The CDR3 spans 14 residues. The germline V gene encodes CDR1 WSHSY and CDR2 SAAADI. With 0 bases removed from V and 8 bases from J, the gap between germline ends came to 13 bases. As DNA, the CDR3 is TGCGCCAGCAGTGAGTCGCTGCAGGGAAAAGGCTACACCTTC. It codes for CASSESLQGKGYTF.

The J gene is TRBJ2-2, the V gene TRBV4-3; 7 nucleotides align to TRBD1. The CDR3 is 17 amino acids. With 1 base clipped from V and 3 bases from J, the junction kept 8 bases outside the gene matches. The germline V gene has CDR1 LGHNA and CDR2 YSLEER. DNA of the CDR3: TGCGCCAGCAGCCAAGCCTGGCAGGGGGACGACACCGGGGAGCTGTTTTTT. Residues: CASSQAWQGDDTGELFF.

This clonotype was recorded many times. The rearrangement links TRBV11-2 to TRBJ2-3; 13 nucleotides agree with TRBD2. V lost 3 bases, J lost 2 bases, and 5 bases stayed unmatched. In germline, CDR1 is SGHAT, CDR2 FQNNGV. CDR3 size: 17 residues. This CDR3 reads CASSFRLAGGVTDTQYF. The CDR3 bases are TGTGCCAGCAGCTTTCGACTAGCGGGAGGTGTCACAGATACGCAGTATTTT.

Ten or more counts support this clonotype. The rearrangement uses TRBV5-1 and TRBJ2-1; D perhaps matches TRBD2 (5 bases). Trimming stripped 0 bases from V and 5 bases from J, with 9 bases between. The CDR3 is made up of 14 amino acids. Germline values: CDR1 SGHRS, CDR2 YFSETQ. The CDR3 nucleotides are TGCGCCAGCAGCTTGGGGACTCGGGACAATGAGCAGTTCTTC. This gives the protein CASSLGTRDNEQFF.

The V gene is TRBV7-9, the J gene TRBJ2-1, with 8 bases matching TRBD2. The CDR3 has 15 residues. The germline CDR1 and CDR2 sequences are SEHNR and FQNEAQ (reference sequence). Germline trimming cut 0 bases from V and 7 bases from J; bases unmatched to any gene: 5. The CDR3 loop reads CASSLASGGLNEQFF. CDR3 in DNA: TGTGCCAGCAGCTTAGCCAGCGGGGGATTGAATGAGCAGTTCTTC.

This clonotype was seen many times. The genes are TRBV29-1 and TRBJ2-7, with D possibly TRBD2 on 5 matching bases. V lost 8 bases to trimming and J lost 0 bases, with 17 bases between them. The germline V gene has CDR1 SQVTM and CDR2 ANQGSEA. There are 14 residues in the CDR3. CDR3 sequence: CSTIDYVSSYEQYF. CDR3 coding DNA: TGCAGCACCATCGACTACGTCAGCTCCTACGAGCAGTACTTC.